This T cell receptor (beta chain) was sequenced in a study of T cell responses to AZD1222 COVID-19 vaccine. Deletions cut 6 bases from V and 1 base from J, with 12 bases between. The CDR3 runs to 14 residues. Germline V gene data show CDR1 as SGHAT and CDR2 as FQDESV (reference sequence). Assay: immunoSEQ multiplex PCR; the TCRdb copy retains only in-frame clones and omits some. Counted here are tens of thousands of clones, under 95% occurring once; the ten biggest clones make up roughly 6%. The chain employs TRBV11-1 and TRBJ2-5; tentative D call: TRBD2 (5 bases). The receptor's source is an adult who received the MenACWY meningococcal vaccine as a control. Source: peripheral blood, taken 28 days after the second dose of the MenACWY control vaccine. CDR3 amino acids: CASRRAAIQETQYF. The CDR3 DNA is TGTGCCAGCAGGCGGGCAGCCATCCAAGAGACCCAGTACTTC.